The following is a TCR beta chain sequence with its context. The data were obtained in a study of blood T cell repertoires in COVID-19. For the study at large: Sources were T cells, B-cell-depleted T cells, or PBMCs; the material itself was cDNA or gDNA.

Authors' methods: Reference gene primer amplification gave nucleated cell count estimates. Repertoires were generated with immunoSEQ multiplex PCR, while TCRdb's copy carries only in-frame clones and drops some. V and J calls and clone size come straight from that table; D and trimming were deduced from the DNA. The table records some 350,000 clones, about 90% of them present only once. CDR3 length: 13 residues. Germline CDR1 is LNHDA and CDR2 is SQIVND (reference sequence). Trimming stripped 9 bases from V and 1 base from J, with 12 bases between. Participants were placed into cohorts based on the clinical history they reported.

Sequencing used PBMCs or T cells enriched from blood (not recorded which). This clonotype was obtained from a woman in her 30s who had recovered from COVID-19. The chain joins TRBV19 to TRBJ1-1; D might be TRBD1 (5 bases). Written as DNA, the CDR3 is TGTGCCAGCCGAAGGGGCGCGAACACTGAAGCTTTCTTT. Residues: CASRRGANTEAFF.